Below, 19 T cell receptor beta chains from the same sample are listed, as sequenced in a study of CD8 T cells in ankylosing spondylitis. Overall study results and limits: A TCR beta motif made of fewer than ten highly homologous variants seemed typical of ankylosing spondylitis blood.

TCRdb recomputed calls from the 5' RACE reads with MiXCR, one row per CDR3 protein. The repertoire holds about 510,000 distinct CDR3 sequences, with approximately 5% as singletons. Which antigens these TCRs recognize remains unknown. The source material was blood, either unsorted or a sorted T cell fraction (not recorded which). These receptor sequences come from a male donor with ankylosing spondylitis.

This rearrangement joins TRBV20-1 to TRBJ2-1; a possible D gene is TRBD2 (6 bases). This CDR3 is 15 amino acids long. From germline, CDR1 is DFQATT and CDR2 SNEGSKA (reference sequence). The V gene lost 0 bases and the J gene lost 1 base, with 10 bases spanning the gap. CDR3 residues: CSARDFSGSYNEQFF. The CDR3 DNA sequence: TGCAGTGCTAGAGATTTTAGCGGTTCCTACAATGAGCAGTTCTTC.

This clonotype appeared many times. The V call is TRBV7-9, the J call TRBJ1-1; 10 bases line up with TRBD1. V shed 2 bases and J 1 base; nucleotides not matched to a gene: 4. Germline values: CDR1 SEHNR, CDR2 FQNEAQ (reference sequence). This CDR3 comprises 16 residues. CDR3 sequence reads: CASSLFGQGGNTEAFF. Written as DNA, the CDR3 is TGTGCCAGCAGCTTATTCGGACAGGGGGGGAACACTGAAGCTTTCTTT.

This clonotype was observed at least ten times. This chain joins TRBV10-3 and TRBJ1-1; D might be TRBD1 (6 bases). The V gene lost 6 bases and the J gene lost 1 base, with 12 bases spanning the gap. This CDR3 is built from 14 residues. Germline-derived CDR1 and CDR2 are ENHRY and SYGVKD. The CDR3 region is CAIREQGTNTEAFF. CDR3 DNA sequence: TGTGCCATCAGGGAACAGGGCACGAACACTGAAGCTTTCTTT.

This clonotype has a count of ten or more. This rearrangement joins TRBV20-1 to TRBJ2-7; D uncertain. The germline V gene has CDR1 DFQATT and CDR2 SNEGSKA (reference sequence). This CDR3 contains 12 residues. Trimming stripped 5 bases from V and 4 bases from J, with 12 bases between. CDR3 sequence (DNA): TGCAGTGCTGCCAAACCCCCTTACGAGCAGTACTTC. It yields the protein CSAAKPPYEQYF.

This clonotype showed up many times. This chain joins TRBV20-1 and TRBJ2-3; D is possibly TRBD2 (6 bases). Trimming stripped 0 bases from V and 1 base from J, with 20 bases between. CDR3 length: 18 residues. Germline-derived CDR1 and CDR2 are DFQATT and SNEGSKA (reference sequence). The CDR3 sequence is CSARDPSLKQRGTDTQYF. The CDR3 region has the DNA TGCAGTGCTAGAGACCCCTCCCTGAAGCAGCGGGGCACAGATACGCAGTATTTT.

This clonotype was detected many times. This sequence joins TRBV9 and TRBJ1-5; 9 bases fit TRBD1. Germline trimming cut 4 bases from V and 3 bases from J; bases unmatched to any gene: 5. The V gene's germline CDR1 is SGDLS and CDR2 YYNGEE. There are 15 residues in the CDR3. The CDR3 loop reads CASSPGQGDNQPQHF. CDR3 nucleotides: TGTGCCAGCAGCCCGGGACAGGGTGACAATCAGCCCCAGCATTTT.

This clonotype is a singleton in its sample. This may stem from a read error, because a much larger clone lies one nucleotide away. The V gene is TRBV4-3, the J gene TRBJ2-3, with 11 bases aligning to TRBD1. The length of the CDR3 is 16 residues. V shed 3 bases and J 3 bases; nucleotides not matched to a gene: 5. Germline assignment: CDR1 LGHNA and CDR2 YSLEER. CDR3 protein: CASSHERDRGTDTQYF. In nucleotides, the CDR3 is TGCGCCAGCAGCCATGAACGGGACAGGGGGACAGATACGCAGTATTTT.

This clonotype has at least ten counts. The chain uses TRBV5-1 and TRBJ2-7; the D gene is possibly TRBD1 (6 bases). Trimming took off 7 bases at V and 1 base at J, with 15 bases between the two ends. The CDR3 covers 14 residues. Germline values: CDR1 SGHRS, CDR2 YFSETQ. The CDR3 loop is CASGLQGTSYEQYF. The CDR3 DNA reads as TGCGCCAGCGGCCTACAGGGAACGTCCTACGAGCAGTACTTC. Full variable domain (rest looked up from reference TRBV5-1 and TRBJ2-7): KAGVTQTPRYLIKTRGQQVTLSCSPISGHRSVSWYQQTPGQGLQFLFEYFSETQRNKGNFPGRFSGRQFSNSRSEMNVSTLELGDSALYLCASGLQGTSYEQYFGPGTRLTVT.

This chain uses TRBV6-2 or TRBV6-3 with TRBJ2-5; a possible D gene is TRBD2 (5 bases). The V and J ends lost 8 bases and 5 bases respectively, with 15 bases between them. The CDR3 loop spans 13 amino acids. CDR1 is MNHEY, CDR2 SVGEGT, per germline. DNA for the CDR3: TGTGCCAGCCGACAACGGGGTTGGGAGACCCAGTACTTC. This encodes CASRQRGWETQYF.

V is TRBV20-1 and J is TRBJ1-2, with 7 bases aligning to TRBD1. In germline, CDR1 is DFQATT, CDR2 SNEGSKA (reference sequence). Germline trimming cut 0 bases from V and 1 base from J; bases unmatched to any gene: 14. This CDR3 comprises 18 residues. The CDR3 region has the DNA TGCAGTGCTAGAGACCCCGGACCCGGGACAGCAGTTAACTATGGCTACACCTTC. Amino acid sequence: CSARDPGPGTAVNYGYTF.

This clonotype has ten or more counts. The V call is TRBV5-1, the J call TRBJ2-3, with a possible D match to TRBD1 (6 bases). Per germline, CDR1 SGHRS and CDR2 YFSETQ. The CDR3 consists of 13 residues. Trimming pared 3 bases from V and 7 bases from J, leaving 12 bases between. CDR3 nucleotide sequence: TGCGCCAGCAGCTGGGGGACAATAAATACGCAGTATTTT. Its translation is CASSWGTINTQYF.

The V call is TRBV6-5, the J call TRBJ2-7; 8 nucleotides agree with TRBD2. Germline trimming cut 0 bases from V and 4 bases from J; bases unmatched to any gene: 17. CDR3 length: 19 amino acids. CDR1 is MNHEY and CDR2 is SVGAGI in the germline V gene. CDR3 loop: CASSYSGRMSVAGSYEQYF. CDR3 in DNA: TGTGCCAGCAGTTACTCGGGGCGAATGTCGGTAGCGGGATCTTACGAGCAGTACTTC.

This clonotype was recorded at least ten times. The CDR3 spells CASSGARQGGRWAYNEQFF. The CDR3 DNA reads as TGTGCCAGCAGCGGGGCAAGGCAGGGGGGCCGTTGGGCCTACAATGAGCAGTTCTTC. The chain links TRBV5-6 to TRBJ2-1, with D possibly matching TRBD1 (7 bases). CDR1 SGHDT and CDR2 YYEEEE come from the germline V gene. V was pared by 4 bases and J by 2 bases, with 25 bases between. CDR3 length: 19 amino acids. The full variable domain, its missing parts supplied by reference TRBV5-6 and TRBJ2-1, is DAGVTQSPTHLIKTRGQQVTLRCSPKSGHDTVSWYQQALGQGPQFIFQYYEEEERQRGNFPDRFSGHQFPNYSSELNVNALLLGDSALYLCASSGARQGGRWAYNEQFFGPGTRLTVL.

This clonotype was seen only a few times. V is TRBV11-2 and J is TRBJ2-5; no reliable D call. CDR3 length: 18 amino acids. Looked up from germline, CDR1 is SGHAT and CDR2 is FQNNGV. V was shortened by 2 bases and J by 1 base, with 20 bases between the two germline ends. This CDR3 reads CASSLLAQPWQFQETQYF. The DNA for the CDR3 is TGTGCCAGCAGCTTACTCGCCCAACCCTGGCAGTTCCAAGAGACCCAGTACTTC.

DNA for the CDR3: TGTGCCAGCAGCTTGGACAGGGGGCTACTAACCGGGGAGCTGTTTTTT. This sequence encodes CASSLDRGLLTGELFF. This chain connects TRBV7-2 to TRBJ2-2, with 11 nucleotides matching TRBD1. CDR1 is SGHTA, CDR2 FQGNSA, per germline. The length of the CDR3 is 16 residues. V dropped 3 bases and J dropped 5; count of bases not matched to a gene: 5. Using reference TRBV7-2 and TRBJ2-2 for the parts outside the CDR3, the full variable domain is GAGVSQSPSNKVTEKGKDVELRCDPISGHTALYWYRQSLGQGLEFLIYFQGNSAPDKSGLPSDRFSAERTGGSVSTLTIQRTQQEDSAVYLCASSLDRGLLTGELFFGEGSRLTVL.

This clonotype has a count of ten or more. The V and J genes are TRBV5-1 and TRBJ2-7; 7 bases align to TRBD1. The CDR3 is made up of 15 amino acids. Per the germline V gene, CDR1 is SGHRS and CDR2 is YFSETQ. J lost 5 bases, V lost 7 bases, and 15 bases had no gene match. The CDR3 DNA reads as TGCGCCAGCCGCACCCTTACAGGGGTTTGGAACGAGCAGTACTTC. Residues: CASRTLTGVWNEQYF. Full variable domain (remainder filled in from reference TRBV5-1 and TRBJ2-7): KAGVTQTPRYLIKTRGQQVTLSCSPISGHRSVSWYQQTPGQGLQFLFEYFSETQRNKGNFPGRFSGRQFSNSRSEMNVSTLELGDSALYLCASRTLTGVWNEQYFGPGTRLTVT.

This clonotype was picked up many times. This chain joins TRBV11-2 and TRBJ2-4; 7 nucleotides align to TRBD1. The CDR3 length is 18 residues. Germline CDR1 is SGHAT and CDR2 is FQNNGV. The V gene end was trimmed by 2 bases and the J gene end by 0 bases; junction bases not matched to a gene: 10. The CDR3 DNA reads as TGTGCCAGCAGCTTAAGGGGCAGGGACAGACTAGCCAAAAACATTCAGTACTTC. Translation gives CASSLRGRDRLAKNIQYF.

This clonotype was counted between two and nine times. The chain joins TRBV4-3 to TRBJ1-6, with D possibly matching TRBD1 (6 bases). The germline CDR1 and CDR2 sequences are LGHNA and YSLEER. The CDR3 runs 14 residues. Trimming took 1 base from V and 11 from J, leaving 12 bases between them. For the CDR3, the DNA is TGCGCCAGCAGCCAAGCGGGAGGGGGTCCACCCCTCCACTTT. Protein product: CASSQAGGGPPLHF.

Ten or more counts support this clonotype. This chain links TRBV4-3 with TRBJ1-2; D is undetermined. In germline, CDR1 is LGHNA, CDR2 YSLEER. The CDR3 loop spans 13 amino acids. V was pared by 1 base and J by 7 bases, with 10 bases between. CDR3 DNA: TGCGCCAGCAGCCAAGCGCTGGATCTTGGCTACACCTTC. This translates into CASSQALDLGYTF.